Below are 26 T cell receptor beta chains sequenced from a single sample in a study of brain T cells in children with intractable seizures. The time point denotes: blood from clinic visit 5 months post-surgery; TSC patient then seizure free. Sequenced by immunoSEQ multiplex PCR; TCRdb stores in-frame clones only, minus some. The table includes about 340,000 clones, 93% detected once. Here the sequenced sample was peripheral blood, taken roughly 5 months after surgery. These receptors all stem from a boy under three years old with tuberous sclerosis and intractable seizures.

The chain has TRBV29-1 and TRBJ2-2, with D possibly matching TRBD2 (6 bases). Germline loops: CDR1 SQVTM, CDR2 ANQGSEA. The CDR3 spans 13 residues. The V and J ends lost 7 bases and 2 bases respectively, with 11 bases between them. The DNA of the CDR3 is TGCAGCGCTACAGGACTAAACACCGGGGAGCTGTTTTTT. This gives the protein CSATGLNTGELFF.

The chain recombines TRBV9 with TRBJ1-1; D ambiguous. The CDR3 extends over 15 amino acids. Trimming removed 0 bases at V and 2 bases at J, with 11 bases between. CDR1 is SGDLS and CDR2 is YYNGEE in the germline V gene. CDR3 sequence reads: CASSVGELANTEAFF. The DNA for the CDR3 is TGTGCCAGCAGCGTAGGGGAATTAGCTAACACTGAAGCTTTCTTT. Full variable domain (outside the CDR3, taken from reference TRBV9 and TRBJ1-1): DSGVTQTPKHLITATGQRVTLRCSPRSGDLSVYWYQQSLDQGLQFLIQYYNGEERAKGNILERFSAQQFPDLHSELNLSSLELGDSALYFCASSVGELANTEAFFGQGTRLTVV.

The rearrangement uses TRBV4-1 and TRBJ2-1, with D unclear. V dropped 5 bases and J dropped 8 bases, with 16 bases sitting between them. The CDR3 extends over 14 amino acids. CDR1 and CDR2 (germline): MGHRA, YSYEKL. CDR3 sequence: CASSDDPTVDEQFF. In nucleotides, the CDR3 is TGCGCCAGCAGCGATGACCCCACGGTCGATGAGCAGTTCTTC.

This CDR3 reads CASSLGQGYTGELFF. CDR3 bases: TGTGCCAGCAGCTTGGGACAGGGGTACACCGGGGAGCTGTTTTTT. The gene calls are TRBV7-8 and TRBJ2-2; 10 positions agree with TRBD1. Germline CDR1 is SGHVS and CDR2 is FQNEAQ. V gave up 3 bases and J gave up 3 bases; unmatched junction bases: 1. This CDR3 has 15 amino acids.

This chain joins TRBV4-1 and TRBJ1-2; the D gene is possibly TRBD1 (5 bases). Germline CDR1 is MGHRA and CDR2 is YSYEKL. Deletions cut 0 bases from V and 5 bases from J, with 13 bases between. The CDR3 runs to 15 residues. The chain's CDR3 is CASSQEDTRGYGYTF. In nucleotides, the CDR3 is TGCGCCAGCAGCCAAGAGGACACCCGAGGGTATGGCTACACCTTC.

The chain couples TRBV4-1 to TRBJ2-3, with 14 bases identical to TRBD2. The germline V gene encodes CDR1 MGHRA and CDR2 YSYEKL. CDR3 size: 15 residues. V lost 6 bases to trimming and J lost 6 bases; unmatched junction nucleotides: 5. The CDR3 region has the DNA TGCGCCAGCAGTTTGACTAGCGGGGGGGCGGATACGCAGTATTTT. Protein product: CASSLTSGGADTQYF.

This clone came up once. CDR3 nucleotide sequence: TGTGCCAGCAGCCCGGGCAGAAATCAGCCCCAGCATTTT. Translated, it gives CASSPGRNQPQHF. V is TRBV5-8 and J is TRBJ1-5; D is uncertain. This CDR3 is built from 13 residues. The germline V gene encodes CDR1 SGHTS and CDR2 YDEGEE. Trimming removed 4 bases at V and 4 bases at J, with 9 bases between. The whole variable domain, remainder taken from reference TRBV5-8 and TRBJ1-5, is EAGVTQSPTHLIKTRGQQATLRCSPISGHTSVYWYQQALGLGLQFLLWYDEGEERNRGNFPPRFSGRQFPNYSSELNVNALELEDSALYLCASSPGRNQPQHFGDGTRLSIL.

The V call is TRBV2, the J call TRBJ2-7; 8 bases agree with TRBD2. Germline V lookup: CDR1 SNHLY, CDR2 FYNNEI. This CDR3 is built from 13 residues. V was pared by 7 bases and J by 2 bases, with 4 bases of the junction left unmatched. The CDR3 region is CASTGGGTYEQYF. The DNA for the CDR3 is TGTGCCAGCACGGGCGGGGGGACCTACGAGCAGTACTTC. The whole variable domain, filled in from reference TRBV2 and TRBJ2-7, reads EPEVTQTPSHQVTQMGQEVILRCVPISNHLYFYWYRQILGQKVEFLVSFYNNEISEKSEIFDDQFSVERPDGSNFTLKIRSTKLEDSAMYFCASTGGGTYEQYFGPGTRLTVT.

This chain joins TRBV7-9 and TRBJ1-1; possible D gene TRBD1, 5 bases. Germline V gene lookup returns CDR1 SEHNR and CDR2 FQNEAQ (reference sequence). The length of the CDR3 is 15 residues. V was pared by 2 bases and J by 6 bases, with 16 bases between. CDR3 region: CASSLRDGGRAEAFF. For the CDR3, the DNA is TGTGCCAGCAGCTTAAGGGACGGTGGTCGCGCTGAAGCTTTCTTT.

The chain recombines TRBV5-1 with TRBJ2-1; D perhaps matches TRBD2 (6 bases). Germline V gives CDR1 SGHRS, CDR2 YFSETQ. This CDR3 comprises 17 residues. Trimming shortened V by 0 bases and J by 0 bases, and 13 bases separated the two germline ends. In DNA form, the CDR3 reads TGCGCCAGCAGCTTGGAAGGGACTGTCAACTCCTACAATGAGCAGTTCTTC. This codes for CASSLEGTVNSYNEQFF.

The chain is built from TRBV7-3 and TRBJ2-5; perhaps TRBD1 as D (6 bases). V was cut by 6 bases and J by 4 bases, with 18 bases left in between. From germline, CDR1 is SGHTA and CDR2 FQGTGA. The CDR3 loop spans 15 amino acids. The CDR3 nucleotides are TGTGCCAGCAGTCGCGTACAGGGCGAGGGAGAGACCCAGTACTTC. Translation: CASSRVQGEGETQYF.

The chain has TRBV7-9 and TRBJ1-6; TRBD1 matches 8 bases. Germline V gene lookup returns CDR1 SEHNR and CDR2 FQNEAQ (reference sequence). V dropped 6 bases and J dropped 7; count of bases not matched to a gene: 8. CDR3 length equals 15 residues. CDR3 in amino acids: CASRGGDRLNSPLHF. In DNA form, the CDR3 reads TGTGCCAGCAGAGGGGGGGACAGGTTGAATTCACCCCTCCACTTT. Based on the CDR3 plus reference TRBV7-9 and TRBJ1-6, the full variable domain is DTGVSQNPRHKITKRGQNVTFRCDPISEHNRLYWYRQTLGQGPEFLTYFQNEAQLEKSRLLSDRFSAERPKGSFSTLEIQRTEQGDSAMYLCASRGGDRLNSPLHFGNGTRLTVT.

The chain joins TRBV9 to TRBJ2-2; D may be TRBD1 or TRBD2 (6 bases each). This CDR3 spans 18 amino acids. Trimming removed 0 bases from V and 0 bases from J, with 15 bases in between. Germline V gene lookup returns CDR1 SGDLS and CDR2 YYNGEE. CDR3 nucleotides: TGTGCCAGCAGCGTAGAAGGGGGGTATAGGGCGAACACCGGGGAGCTGTTTTTT. It specifies CASSVEGGYRANTGELFF.

The V and J genes are TRBV5-1 and TRBJ2-7, with D uncertain. The germline gives CDR1 SGHRS, CDR2 YFSETQ. V was clipped by 0 bases and J by 2 bases, with 9 bases between them. The CDR3 runs to 14 residues. As DNA, the CDR3 is TGCGCCAGCAGCTTGGTCCCGGAACCCTACGAGCAGTACTTC. Translated: CASSLVPEPYEQYF. The full variable domain, completed using reference TRBV5-1 and TRBJ2-7, is KAGVTQTPRYLIKTRGQQVTLSCSPISGHRSVSWYQQTPGQGLQFLFEYFSETQRNKGNFPGRFSGRQFSNSRSEMNVSTLELGDSALYLCASSLVPEPYEQYFGPGTRLTVT.

The chain carries TRBV29-1 and TRBJ2-2, with 9 bases matching TRBD2. The CDR3 has 14 residues. Germline values: CDR1 SQVTM, CDR2 ANQGSEA. V lost 5 bases, J lost 1 base, and 2 bases stayed unmatched. This chain's CDR3 is CSVRAGGNTGELFF. The CDR3 DNA reads TGCAGCGTTCGAGCGGGGGGGAACACCGGGGAGCTGTTTTTT.

This chain links TRBV3-1 (or the pseudogene TRBV3-2) with TRBJ2-1, with 13 bases that match TRBD2. Germline V CDR1 and CDR2: LGHDT, YNNKEL (reference sequence). This CDR3 has 18 amino acids. J lost 1 base, V lost 3 bases, and 6 bases had no gene match. The CDR3 here is CASSQRTSGSLSYNEQFF. The CDR3 DNA follows: TGTGCCAGCAGCCAGCGGACTAGCGGGAGCCTATCCTACAATGAGCAGTTCTTC.

Regarding this clone: The same CDR3 is also encoded by other DNA sequences in this sample. The chain joins TRBV19 to TRBJ1-2; D remains unclear. Trimming took off 8 bases at V and 6 bases at J, with 16 bases between the two ends. CDR3 size: 13 residues. Per germline, CDR1 LNHDA and CDR2 SQIVND (reference sequence). The CDR3 sequence is CASCLGNSDGYTF. CDR3 sequence (DNA): TGTGCCAGTTGCCTCGGGAATTCGGATGGCTACACCTTC.

The chain joins TRBV23-1 to TRBJ2-7; TRBD1 matches 9 bases. TRBV23-1 has ORF status, its function being uncertain. This CDR3 is built from 16 residues. The trim removed 2 bases at V and 1 base at J, leaving 6 bases unmatched. CDR3 sequence: CASSQRAGTGSYEQYF. Written as DNA, the CDR3 is TGCGCCAGCAGTCAACGGGCCGGGACAGGGTCCTACGAGCAGTACTTC.

The gene calls are TRBV7-9 and TRBJ1-6, with D maybe TRBD1 (5 bases). V dropped 5 bases and J dropped 5 bases, with 13 bases sitting between them. CDR3 length equals 15 residues. Germline V CDR1 and CDR2: SEHNR, FQNEAQ (reference sequence). CDR3 sequence: CASSLYAGNNSPLHF. DNA for the CDR3: TGTGCCAGCAGCCTATATGCAGGGAATAATTCACCCCTCCACTTT. The whole variable domain, remainder taken from reference TRBV7-9 and TRBJ1-6, is DTGVSQNPRHKITKRGQNVTFRCDPISEHNRLYWYRQTLGQGPEFLTYFQNEAQLEKSRLLSDRFSAERPKGSFSTLEIQRTEQGDSAMYLCASSLYAGNNSPLHFGNGTRLTVT.

The chain joins TRBV5-1 to TRBJ1-4; 7 bases are a match to TRBD1. Unmatched junction bases numbered 8, after V lost 5 bases and J lost 7 bases. The germline V gene encodes CDR1 SGHRS and CDR2 YFSETQ. The CDR3 runs 14 residues. The CDR3 sequence is CASRGGQQGEKLFF. CDR3 nucleotides: TGCGCCAGCAGAGGGGGCCAACAGGGTGAAAAACTGTTTTTT. Based on the CDR3 plus reference TRBV5-1 and TRBJ1-4, the full variable domain is KAGVTQTPRYLIKTRGQQVTLSCSPISGHRSVSWYQQTPGQGLQFLFEYFSETQRNKGNFPGRFSGRQFSNSRSEMNVSTLELGDSALYLCASRGGQQGEKLFFGSGTQLSVL.

J is TRBJ2-3 and V is TRBV2; 7 bases match TRBD1. CDR3 size: 15 residues. Germline V gene data show CDR1 as SNHLY and CDR2 as FYNNEI. V was pared by 4 bases and J by 2 bases, with 6 bases of the junction left unmatched. The CDR3 loop is CASSVGQFSTDTQYF. CDR3 bases: TGTGCCAGCAGTGTGGGACAGTTCTCCACAGATACGCAGTATTTT.

The rearrangement links TRBV30 to TRBJ1-2; D gene uncertain. The V gene lost 0 bases and the J gene lost 7 bases, with 9 bases spanning the gap. CDR1 is GTSNPN, CDR2 SVGIG, per germline (reference sequence). CDR3 length equals 12 residues. CDR3 bases: TGTGCCTGGAGTGTAGGTGGTTTTGGCTACACCTTC. This gives the protein CAWSVGGFGYTF.

This chain uses TRBV5-8 with TRBJ2-7; weak D call: TRBD2 (6 bases). Germline V lookup: CDR1 SGHTS, CDR2 YDEGEE. The CDR3 extends over 14 amino acids. Trimming removed 4 bases from V and 5 bases from J, with 16 bases in between. CDR3 bases: TGTGCCAGCAGCCGGAGGGCGAGGGTCGACGAGCAGTACTTC. It encodes CASSRRARVDEQYF. Supplemented by reference TRBV5-8 and TRBJ2-7, the full variable domain reads EAGVTQSPTHLIKTRGQQATLRCSPISGHTSVYWYQQALGLGLQFLLWYDEGEERNRGNFPPRFSGRQFPNYSSELNVNALELEDSALYLCASSRRARVDEQYFGPGTRLTVT.

The chain employs TRBV10-3 and TRBJ1-1; a weak D match, TRBD1 (5 bases). Trimming pared 7 bases from V and 6 bases from J, leaving 9 bases between. The CDR3 length is 11 residues. Germline assignment: CDR1 ENHRY and CDR2 SYGVKD. In DNA form, the CDR3 reads TGTGCCATCAATAGGGGTTCTGAAGCTTTCTTT. Translated, it gives CAINRGSEAFF.

This clone was picked up one time. The chain employs TRBV18 and TRBJ2-3; 11 bases align to TRBD2. Germline V CDR1 and CDR2: KGHSH, LQKENI. This CDR3 contains 15 residues. After removal of 4 bases from V and 0 bases from J, the junction contained 0 bases not matched to a gene. This CDR3 is CASSRTSGSTDTQYF. In nucleotides, the CDR3 is TGTGCCAGCTCACGGACTAGCGGGAGCACAGATACGCAGTATTTT.

V is TRBV13 and J is TRBJ1-1; 9 nucleotides agree with TRBD1. V dropped 1 base and J dropped 6; count of bases not matched to a gene: 9. The CDR3 spans 16 residues. The V gene's germline CDR1 is PRHDT and CDR2 FYEKMQ (reference sequence). This CDR3 is CASSLANLGQGSEAFF. CDR3 in DNA: TGTGCCAGCAGCTTAGCTAATCTCGGACAGGGGTCTGAAGCTTTCTTT.